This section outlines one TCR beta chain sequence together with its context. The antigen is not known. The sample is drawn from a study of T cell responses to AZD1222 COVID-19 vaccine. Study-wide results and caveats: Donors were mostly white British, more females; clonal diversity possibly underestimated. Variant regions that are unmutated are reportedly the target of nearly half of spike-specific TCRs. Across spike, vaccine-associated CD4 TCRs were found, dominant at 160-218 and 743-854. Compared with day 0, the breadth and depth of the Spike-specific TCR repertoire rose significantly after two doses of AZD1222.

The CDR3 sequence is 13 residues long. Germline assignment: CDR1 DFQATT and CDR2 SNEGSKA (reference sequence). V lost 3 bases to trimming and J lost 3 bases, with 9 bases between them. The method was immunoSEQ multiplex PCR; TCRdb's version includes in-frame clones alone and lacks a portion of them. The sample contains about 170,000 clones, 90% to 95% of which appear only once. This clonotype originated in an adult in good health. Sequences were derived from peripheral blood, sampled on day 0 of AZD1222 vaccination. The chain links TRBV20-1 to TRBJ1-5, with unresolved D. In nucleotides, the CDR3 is TGCAGTGCTAGTCGGGGAGTCAATCAGCCCCAGCATTTT. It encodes CSASRGVNQPQHF.